Below, 3 T cell receptor beta chains from the same sample are listed, as sequenced in a study of T cell clonality in common variable immunodeficiency. Sequencing used immunoSEQ multiplex PCR; TCRdb keeps in-frame clones, though not all of them. The sample yields about 64,000 clones, without any singletons. Sequenced sample: peripheral blood mononuclear cells. Receptors originate from a person aged 18-70 years in good health.

This clone was picked up many times. The observed sequence ends 3 residues before the CDR3 terminus, with the missing tail filled in from the germline J gene. The J gene is TRBJ1-1, the V gene TRBV7-2; D remains ambiguous. CDR1 is SGHTA, CDR2 FQGNSA, per germline. V shed 3 bases and J shed 4 bases, with 6 bases lying between them. The CDR3 has 12 residues. The CDR3 DNA, read in part, is TGTGCCAGCAGCTTTTCAGTCACTGAA. This sequence encodes CASSFSVTE. Given in full, the CDR3 is CASSFSVTEAFF.

There are many counts of this clone. The CDR3 is cut off 3 residues early in the read; its end comes from the germline J gene. V and J are TRBV10-3 and TRBJ2-3; 9 bases map to TRBD2. Germline V gene sequence: CDR1 ENHRY, CDR2 SYGVKD. V dropped 6 bases and J dropped 6; count of bases not matched to a gene: 7. This CDR3 is built from 14 residues. The CDR3 loop is CAISPAGGPDTQYF. CDR3 bases read: TGTGCCATCAGCCCAGCGGGAGGCCCCGATACG.

This clone has a count of ten or more. CDR3 protein: CASNKGGGTDTQYF. The sequenced part of the CDR3 DNA is TGTGCCAGCAACAAGGGCGGGGGCACAGATACG. This chain uses TRBV12-3 or TRBV12-4 with TRBJ2-3; D might be TRBD2 (6 bases). The read ends 3 residues early relative to the CDR3; the germline J gene fills the gap. V gave up 7 bases and J gave up 1 base, with 12 bases separating them. This CDR3 has 14 amino acids.